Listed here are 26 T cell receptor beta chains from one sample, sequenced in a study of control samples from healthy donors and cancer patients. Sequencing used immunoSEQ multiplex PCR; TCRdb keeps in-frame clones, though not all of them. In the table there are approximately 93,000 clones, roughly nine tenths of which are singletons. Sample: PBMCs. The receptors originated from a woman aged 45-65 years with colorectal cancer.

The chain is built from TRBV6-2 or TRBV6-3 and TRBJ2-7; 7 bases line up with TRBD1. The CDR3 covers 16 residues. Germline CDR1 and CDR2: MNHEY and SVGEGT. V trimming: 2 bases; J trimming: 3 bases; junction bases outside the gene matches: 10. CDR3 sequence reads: CASSYHLRTGNYEQYV. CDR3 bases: TGTGCCAGCAGTTACCACCTTAGGACAGGCAACTACGAGCAGTACGTC.

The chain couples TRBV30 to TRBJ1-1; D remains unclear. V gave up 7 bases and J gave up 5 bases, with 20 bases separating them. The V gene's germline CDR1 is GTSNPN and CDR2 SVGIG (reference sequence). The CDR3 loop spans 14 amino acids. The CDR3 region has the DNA TGTGCCTCCCAATCCGAGGGAGATGTTACTGAAGCTTTCTTT. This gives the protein CASQSEGDVTEAFF.

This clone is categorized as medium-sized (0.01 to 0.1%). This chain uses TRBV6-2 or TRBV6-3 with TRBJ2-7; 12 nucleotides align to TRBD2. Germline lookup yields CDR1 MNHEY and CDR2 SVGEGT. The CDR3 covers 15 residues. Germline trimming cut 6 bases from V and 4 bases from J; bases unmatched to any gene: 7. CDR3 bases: TGTGCCAGCAGCTGTGCTAGCGGGGGGGCTTACGAGCAGTACGTC. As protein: CASSCASGGAYEQYV.

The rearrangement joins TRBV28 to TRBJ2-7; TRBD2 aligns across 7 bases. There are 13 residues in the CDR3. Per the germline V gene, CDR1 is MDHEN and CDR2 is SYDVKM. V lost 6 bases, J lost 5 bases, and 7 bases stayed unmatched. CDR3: CASSTGGVDEQYV. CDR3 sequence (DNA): TGTGCCAGCAGCACGGGGGGTGTGGACGAGCAGTACGTC.

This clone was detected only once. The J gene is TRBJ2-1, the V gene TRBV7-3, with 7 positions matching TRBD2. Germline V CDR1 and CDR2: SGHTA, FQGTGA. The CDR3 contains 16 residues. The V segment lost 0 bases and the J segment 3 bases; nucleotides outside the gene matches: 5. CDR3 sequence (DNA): TGTGCCAGCAGCTTAACCGGGACTACCAACTACAATGAGCAGTTCTTC. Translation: CASSLTGTTNYNEQFF.

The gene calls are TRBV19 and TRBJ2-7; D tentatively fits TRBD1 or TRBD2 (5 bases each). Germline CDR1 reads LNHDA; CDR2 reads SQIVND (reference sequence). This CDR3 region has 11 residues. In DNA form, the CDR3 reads TGTGCCAGTAGTGCCACGAGGGGCTCAGATGTC. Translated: CASSATRGSDV.

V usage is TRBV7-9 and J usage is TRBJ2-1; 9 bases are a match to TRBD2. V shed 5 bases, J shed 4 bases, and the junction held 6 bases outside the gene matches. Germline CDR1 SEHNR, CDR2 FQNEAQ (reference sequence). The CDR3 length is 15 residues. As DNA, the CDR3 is TGTGCCAGCAGCCCAGGACTAGCGCGATACAATGAGCAGTTCTTC. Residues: CASSPGLARYNEQFF.

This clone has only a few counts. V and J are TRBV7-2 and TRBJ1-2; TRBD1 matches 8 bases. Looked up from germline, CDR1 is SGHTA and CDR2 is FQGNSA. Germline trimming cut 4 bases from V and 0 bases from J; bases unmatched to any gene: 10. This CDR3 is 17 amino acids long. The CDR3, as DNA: TGTGCCAGCAGCTACCGGACAGGGAGGGTAGCTAACTATGGCTACACCTTC. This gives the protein CASSYRTGRVANYGYTF.

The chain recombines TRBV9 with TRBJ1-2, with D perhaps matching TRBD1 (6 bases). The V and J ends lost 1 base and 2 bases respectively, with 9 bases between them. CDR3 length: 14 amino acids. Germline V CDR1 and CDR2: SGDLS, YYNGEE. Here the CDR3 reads CASSVSGGNYGYTF. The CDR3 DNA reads TGTGCCAGCAGCGTAAGTGGGGGCAACTATGGCTACACCTTC.

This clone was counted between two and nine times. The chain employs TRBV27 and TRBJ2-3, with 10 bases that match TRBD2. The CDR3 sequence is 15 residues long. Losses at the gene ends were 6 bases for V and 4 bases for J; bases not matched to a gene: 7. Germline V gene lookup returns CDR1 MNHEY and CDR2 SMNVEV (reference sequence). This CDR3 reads CASRSAGGRSDTQYF. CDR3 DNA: TGTGCCAGCAGGTCAGCGGGGGGGAGGTCAGATACGCAGTATTTT.

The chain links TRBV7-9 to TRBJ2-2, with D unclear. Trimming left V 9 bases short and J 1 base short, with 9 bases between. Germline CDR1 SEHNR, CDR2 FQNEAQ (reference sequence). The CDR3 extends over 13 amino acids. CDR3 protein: CASNPMNTGELFF. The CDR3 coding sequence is TGTGCCAGTAACCCGATGAACACCGGGGAGCTGTTTTTT.

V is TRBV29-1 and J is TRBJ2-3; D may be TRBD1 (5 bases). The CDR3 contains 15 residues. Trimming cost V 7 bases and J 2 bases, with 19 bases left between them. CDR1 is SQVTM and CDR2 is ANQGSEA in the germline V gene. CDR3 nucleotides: TGCAGCGCCCAGGGTCGACAAGGTCACACAGATACGCAGTATTTT. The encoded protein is CSAQGRQGHTDTQYF.

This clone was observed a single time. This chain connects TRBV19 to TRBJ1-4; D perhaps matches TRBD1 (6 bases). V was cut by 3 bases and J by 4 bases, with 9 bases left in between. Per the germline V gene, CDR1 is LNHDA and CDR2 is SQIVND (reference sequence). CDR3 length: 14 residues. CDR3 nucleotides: TGTGCCAGTAGTATCGGACAGATTAATGAAAAACTGTTTTTT. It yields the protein CASSIGQINEKLFF.

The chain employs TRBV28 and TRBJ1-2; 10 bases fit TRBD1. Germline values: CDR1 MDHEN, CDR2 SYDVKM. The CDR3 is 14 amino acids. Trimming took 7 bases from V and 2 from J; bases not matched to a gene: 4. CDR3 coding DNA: TGTGCCAGCATGGGACAGGGGCCAAACTATGGCTACACCTTC. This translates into CASMGQGPNYGYTF.

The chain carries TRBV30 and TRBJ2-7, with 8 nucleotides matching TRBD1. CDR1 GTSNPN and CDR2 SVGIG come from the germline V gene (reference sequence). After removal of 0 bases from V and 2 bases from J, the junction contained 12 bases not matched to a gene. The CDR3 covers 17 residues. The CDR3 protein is CAWSVATGTGGTYEQYV. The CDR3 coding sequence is TGTGCCTGGAGTGTAGCCACTGGGACAGGAGGTACCTACGAGCAGTACGTC.

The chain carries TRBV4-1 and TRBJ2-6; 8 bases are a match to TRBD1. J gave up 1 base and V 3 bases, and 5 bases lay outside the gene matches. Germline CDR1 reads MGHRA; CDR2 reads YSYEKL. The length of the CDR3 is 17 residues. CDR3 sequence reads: CASSQGQVQSGANVLTF. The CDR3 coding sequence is TGCGCCAGCAGCCAGGGACAGGTACAATCTGGGGCCAACGTCCTGACTTTC.

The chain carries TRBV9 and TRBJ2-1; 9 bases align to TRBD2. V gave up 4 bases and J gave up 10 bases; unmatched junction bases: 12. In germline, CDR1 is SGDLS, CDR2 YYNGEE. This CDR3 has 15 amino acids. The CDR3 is CASSPRTGGGVEQFF. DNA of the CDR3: TGTGCCAGCAGCCCCCGAACGGGCGGGGGGGTAGAGCAGTTCTTC. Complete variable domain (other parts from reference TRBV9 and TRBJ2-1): DSGVTQTPKHLITATGQRVTLRCSPRSGDLSVYWYQQSLDQGLQFLIQYYNGEERAKGNILERFSAQQFPDLHSELNLSSLELGDSALYFCASSPRTGGGVEQFFGPGTRLTVL.

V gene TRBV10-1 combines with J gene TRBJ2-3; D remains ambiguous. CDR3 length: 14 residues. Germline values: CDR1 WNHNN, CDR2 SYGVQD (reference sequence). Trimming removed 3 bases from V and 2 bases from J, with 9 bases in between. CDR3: CASSETTSTDTQYF. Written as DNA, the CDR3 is TGCGCCAGCAGTGAAACTACCTCCACAGATACGCAGTATTTT.

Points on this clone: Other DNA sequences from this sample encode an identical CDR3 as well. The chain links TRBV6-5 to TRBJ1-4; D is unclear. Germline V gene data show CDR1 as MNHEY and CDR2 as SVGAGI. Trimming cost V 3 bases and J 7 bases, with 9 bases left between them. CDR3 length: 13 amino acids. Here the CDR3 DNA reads TGTGCCAGCAGTTATCGGGGTCGTGAAAAACTGTTTTTT. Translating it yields CASSYRGREKLFF.

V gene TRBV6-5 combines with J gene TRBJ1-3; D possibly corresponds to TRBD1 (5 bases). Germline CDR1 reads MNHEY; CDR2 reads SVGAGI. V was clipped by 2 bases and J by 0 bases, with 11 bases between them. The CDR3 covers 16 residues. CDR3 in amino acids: CASSYRQSYSGNTIYF. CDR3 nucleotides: TGTGCCAGCAGTTACAGACAGTCCTACTCTGGAAACACCATATATTTT.

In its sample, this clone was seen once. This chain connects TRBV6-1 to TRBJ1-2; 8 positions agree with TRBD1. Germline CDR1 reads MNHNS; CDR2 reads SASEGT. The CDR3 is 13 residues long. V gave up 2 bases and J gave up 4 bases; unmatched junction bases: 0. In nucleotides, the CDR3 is TGTGCCAGCAGTGAACAGGGGGCCTATGGCTACACCTTC. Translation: CASSEQGAYGYTF.

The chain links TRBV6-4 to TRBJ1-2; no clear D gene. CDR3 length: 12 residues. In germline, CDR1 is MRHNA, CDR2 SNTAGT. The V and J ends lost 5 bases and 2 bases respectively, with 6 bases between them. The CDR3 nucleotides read TGTGCCAGCAGTAAAGGGAACTATGGCTACACCTTC. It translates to CASSKGNYGYTF.

The CDR3 here is CASNTLGANEKLFF. The CDR3 region has the DNA TGTGCCAGCAACACTTTGGGGGCTAATGAAAAACTGTTTTTT. This chain joins TRBV28 and TRBJ1-4; D is possibly TRBD1 (5 bases). The CDR3 runs to 14 residues. Germline CDR1 and CDR2: MDHEN and SYDVKM. Trimming took 7 bases from V and 3 from J, leaving 12 bases between them.

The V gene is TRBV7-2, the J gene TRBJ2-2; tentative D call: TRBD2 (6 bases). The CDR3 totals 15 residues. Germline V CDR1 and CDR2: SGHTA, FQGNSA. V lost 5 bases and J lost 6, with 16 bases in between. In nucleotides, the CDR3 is TGTGCCAGCAGCCCACGGGCGGGGTTTTCCGGGGAGCTGTTTTTT. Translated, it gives CASSPRAGFSGELFF.

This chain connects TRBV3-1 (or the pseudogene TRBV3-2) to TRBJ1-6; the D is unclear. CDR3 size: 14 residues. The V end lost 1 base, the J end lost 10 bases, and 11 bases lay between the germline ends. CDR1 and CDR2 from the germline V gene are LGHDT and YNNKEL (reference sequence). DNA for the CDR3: TGTGCCAGCAGCCAAGTTATTCCTAAGTCACCCCTCCACTTT. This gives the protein CASSQVIPKSPLHF.

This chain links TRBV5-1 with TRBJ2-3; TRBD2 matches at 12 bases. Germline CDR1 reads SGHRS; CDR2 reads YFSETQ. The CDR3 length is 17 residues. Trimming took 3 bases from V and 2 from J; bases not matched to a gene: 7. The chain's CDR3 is CASSSRTSGGFTDTQYF. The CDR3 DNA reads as TGCGCCAGCAGCTCCAGAACTAGCGGGGGGTTCACAGATACGCAGTATTTT.